A selection of T cell receptor beta chains follows, all from one sample in a study of blood T cell repertoires in COVID-19. Libraries were prepared by immunoSEQ multiplex PCR; TCRdb keeps only in-frame clonotypes and omits some of them. The sample contains roughly 410,000 clones, 80% to 90% of which appear only once. The specimen was peripheral blood. These receptor sequences come from a middle-aged man with acute or convalescent COVID-19. Both conserved end residues are part of each CDR3. D genes are given only for firm matches. Where a row states a size, it is once, few, many or the class of an expanded clone; other rows omit it.

cdr3_nt | cdr3_aa | clone_size | d_call | j_call | v_call
TGTGCCAGCAGTCCCGACAGGGCATGGTACGAGCAGTACTTC | CASSPDRAWYEQYF | - | TRBD1 | TRBJ2-7 | TRBV6-5
TGTGCCAGCACCGTGGCAGGGTACTCACCCCTCCACTTT | CASTVAGYSPLHF | - | - | TRBJ1-6 | TRBV7-9
TGTGCCAGCATTCTTACAGGGGAGGAAGGCTACACCTTC | CASILTGEEGYTF | - | TRBD1 | TRBJ1-2 | TRBV28
TGTGCCAGCAGCTCGGGGGGCCGCAGCTCCTACGAGCAGTACTTC | CASSSGGRSSYEQYF | few | - | TRBJ2-7 | TRBV5-4
TGCGCCAGCAGCCAAGGAACCGGGGGGGCCTTAGATACGCAGTATTTT | CASSQGTGGALDTQYF | - | TRBD2 | TRBJ2-3 | TRBV4-3
TGTGCCAGCAGCCAAGTGGTCGGCTCCTACGAGCAGTACTTC | CASSQVVGSYEQYF | - | - | TRBJ2-7 | TRBV3-1/TRBV3-2
TGTGCCAGCAGTGAAATTAACAGATTATATGGCTACACCTTC | CASSEINRLYGYTF | once | - | TRBJ1-2 | TRBV6-1
TGTGCCAGCAGCGGGGGGGACCCCGAAGATGAAAAACTGTTTTTT | CASSGGDPEDEKLFF | - | - | TRBJ1-4 | TRBV11-1
TGTGCCAGTAGTTGGACCGCTAGCGGGATCTCCTACAATGAGCAGTTCTTC | CASSWTASGISYNEQFF | once | TRBD2 | TRBJ2-1 | TRBV19
TGTGCCAGCAGCTTAGTTTCCCAACCGGGATACAATGAGCAGTTCTTC | CASSLVSQPGYNEQFF | - | - | TRBJ2-1 | TRBV7-2
TGTGCCAGTAGTATAGGCCGGGAATGGGTCGGGGAGCTGTTTTTT | CASSIGREWVGELFF | - | - | TRBJ2-2 | TRBV19
TGTGCCAGCAACCTCCAGGGGGAGGACACTGAAGCTTTCTTT | CASNLQGEDTEAFF | - | TRBD1 | TRBJ1-1 | TRBV19
TGTGCCAGCAGCAGTCTCCAACGGGGTGAAGCTTTCTTT | CASSSLQRGEAFF | - | - | TRBJ1-1 | TRBV7-2
TGTGCCAGCAGTTTGCGGGTCGAGCAGTACTTC | CASSLRVEQYF | once | - | TRBJ2-7 | TRBV6-2/TRBV6-3
TGTGCCAGCAGTCCCTTGTCAGGGGCAAAATACGAGCAGTACTTC | CASSPLSGAKYEQYF | - | - | TRBJ2-7 | TRBV6-5
TGTGCCAGCAGCTTAGGGGTTGGAGGGGGCACAAGCAATGAGCAGTTCTTC | CASSLGVGGGTSNEQFF | - | - | TRBJ2-1 | TRBV7-9
TGTGCCAGCAGCGCGGAAACCCAAGAGACCCAGTACTTC | CASSAETQETQYF | - | - | TRBJ2-5 | TRBV2
TGTGCCAGTAGTTTTCGTACCCCGGGACTTTACACCGGGGAGCTGTTTTTT | CASSFRTPGLYTGELFF | once | - | TRBJ2-2 | TRBV19
TGTGCCAGCAGCCCACGGACAGGGTATCGTAATTCACCCCTCCACTTT | CASSPRTGYRNSPLHF | once | TRBD1 | TRBJ1-6 | TRBV11-2
TGTGCCAGCAGCCATACTAGCGGGGGGGCGCATGAGCAGTTCTTC | CASSHTSGGAHEQFF | - | TRBD2 | TRBJ2-1 | TRBV2
TGTGCCTCGGGAGGGGGTGATGGCTACACCTTC | CASGGGDGYTF | - | - | TRBJ1-2 | TRBV10-3
TGTGCCAGCAGCTTAGTCGGTCAGCCCCAGCATTTT | CASSLVGQPQHF | - | - | TRBJ1-5 | TRBV7-2
TGTGCCAGCAGCTTGGGACCCTACCGGGACACCGGGGAGCTGTTTTTT | CASSLGPYRDTGELFF | - | - | TRBJ2-2 | TRBV5-5
TGTGCCAGCTCACCAATAGCGGGGAGCAATGAGCAGTTCTTC | CASSPIAGSNEQFF | - | TRBD2 | TRBJ2-1 | TRBV18
TGCGCCAGCAGTCTTTTGAATGAGCAGTTCTTC | CASSLLNEQFF | once | - | TRBJ2-1 | TRBV5-1
TGTGCCAGCAGTTTTGGTCTAGCGCCTAAAGAGACCCAGTACTTC | CASSFGLAPKETQYF | once | - | TRBJ2-5 | TRBV27
TGTGCCAGCAGCTCCCCGACTAGCGGTATATACGAGCAGTACTTC | CASSSPTSGIYEQYF | - | TRBD2 | TRBJ2-7 | TRBV5-5
TGTGCCAGCAGCCAAATAACAACGACAGGGGGCGCCGGTGGCTACACCTTC | CASSQITTTGGAGGYTF | - | TRBD1 | TRBJ1-2 | TRBV4-2
TGCGCCAGCAGCTTGATGCAGGGCGATGAAAAACTGTTTTTT | CASSLMQGDEKLFF | - | - | TRBJ1-4 | TRBV5-1
TGTGCCAGCAGCTCACGGGGGGTAGGAGATACGCAGTATTTT | CASSSRGVGDTQYF | once | TRBD2 | TRBJ2-3 | TRBV5-5
TGCGCCAGCAGACTAGCGGGAGTTCATGAGCAGTTCTTC | CASRLAGVHEQFF | - | TRBD2 | TRBJ2-1 | TRBV10-2
TGTGCCAGCAGCTTAGCGGGGGCGGGTCAGCCCCAGCATTTT | CASSLAGAGQPQHF | few | - | TRBJ1-5 | TRBV7-6
TGTGCCAGCAGCCCCGATAAGCAGGGGGCGGGCCTCACAGATACGCAGTATTTT | CASSPDKQGAGLTDTQYF | once | TRBD1 | TRBJ2-3 | TRBV28
TGTGCCAGCAGCTTAGCGAGTACAGGGGTTGGCTCCTACAATGAGCAGTTCTTC | CASSLASTGVGSYNEQFF | - | TRBD1 | TRBJ2-1 | TRBV7-6
TGTGCCAGCAGTTTAACGGGGGGGGCAGATACGCAGTATTTT | CASSLTGGADTQYF | - | TRBD2 | TRBJ2-3 | TRBV27
TGTGCCAGCAGCCGAAAGCGGGGCGGCTCCTACAATGAGCAGTTCTTC | CASSRKRGGSYNEQFF | - | TRBD2 | TRBJ2-1 | TRBV3-1/TRBV3-2
TGTGCCAGCAGTTTCCGTCTGAACACTGAAGCTTTCTTT | CASSFRLNTEAFF | - | - | TRBJ1-1 | TRBV28
TGTGCCAGCAGCTTGGAGGTGGGCACAGATACGCAGTATTTT | CASSLEVGTDTQYF | - | - | TRBJ2-3 | TRBV13
TGCGCCAGCAGTGAAACAGGGTTGGGTACTGAAGCTTTCTTT | CASSETGLGTEAFF | - | - | TRBJ1-1 | TRBV10-1
TGTGCCACCAGCAGAGTAGAGGGAGAGACCCAGTACTTC | CATSRVEGETQYF | once | - | TRBJ2-5 | TRBV15
TGCGCCAGCCAGGAACCGTCCAACCTTAATAATTCACCCCTCCACTTT | CASQEPSNLNNSPLHF | - | - | TRBJ1-6 | TRBV4-1
TGTGCCAGCAGCGCGAGCCCCTACGAGCAGTACTTC | CASSASPYEQYF | - | - | TRBJ2-7 | TRBV9
TGTGCCAGCAGCCTAGGGACAGGGGGGGAAAAACTGTTTTTT | CASSLGTGGEKLFF | - | TRBD1 | TRBJ1-4 | TRBV11-2
TGTGCCACCAGCACAGGGACAGGGTCCGGGGCCAACGTCCTGACTTTC | CATSTGTGSGANVLTF | - | TRBD1 | TRBJ2-6 | TRBV15
TGTGCCAGCAGCGGCGCAAGTGCAAACACCATATATTTT | CASSGASANTIYF | - | - | TRBJ1-3 | TRBV9
TGTGCCAGCGTCTGGAGTAACTACCAAGAGACCCAGTACTTC | CASVWSNYQETQYF | - | - | TRBJ2-5 | TRBV6-5
TGTGCCAGCAGCTTCATTGCGGGAGGTGGAGCTGAGCAGTTCTTC | CASSFIAGGGAEQFF | few | TRBD2 | TRBJ2-1 | TRBV7-3
TGTGCCAGTAGTCCTTCAGGCAATCAGCCCCAGCATTTT | CASSPSGNQPQHF | once | - | TRBJ1-5 | TRBV19
TGCGCCAGCACATGGACAGGGGGCTCTGGGGCCAACGTCCTGACTTTC | CASTWTGGSGANVLTF | - | TRBD1 | TRBJ2-6 | TRBV4-1
TGTGCCAGCAGCCGCCCCCTAGCGGGAGGGGCAGATACGCAGTATTTT | CASSRPLAGGADTQYF | - | TRBD2 | TRBJ2-3 | TRBV11-3
TGTGCCAGCAGCTCCCGGGAAGAACAGCCCCAGCATTTT | CASSSREEQPQHF | - | - | TRBJ1-5 | TRBV7-6